A selection of T cell receptor beta chains follows, all from one sample in a study of immune reconstitution after stem cell transplant in scleroderma. TCRdb redid the calling of the RT-PCR reads with MiXCR, one entry per CDR3 protein. This sample has around 3,000 distinct CDR3 sequences; around 8.5% occur once, and the top ten carry roughly a tenth. This sample was gathered before or after autologous hematopoietic stem cell transplantation (not recorded which). The receptor set was obtained from a female donor with systemic sclerosis. The CDR3 runs from the conserved cysteine through the conserved F or W. D genes are given only for firm matches. Expanded clones are given a class, and other clones once, few, many or no size at all.

>-|medium-sized|TRBJ1-1|TRBV5-4
TGTGCCAGCAGCTCCACAGGTAGCGCTGAAGCTTTCTTT
CASSSTGSAEAFF
>TRBD1|-|TRBJ2-7|TRBV5-1
TGCGCCAGCAGCAAACGGGACAGGGGTTACGAGCAGTACTTC
CASSKRDRGYEQYF
>-|few|TRBJ2-1|TRBV5-1
TGCGCCAGCAGCTTACCGGGGGGCGGGTTGTACAATGAGCAGTTCTTC
CASSLPGGGLYNEQFF
>-|medium-sized|TRBJ1-3|TRBV12-3/TRBV12-4
TGTGCCAGCGACAATGATCCCGGGACCGAAATCTCTGGAAACACCATATATTTT
CASDNDPGTEISGNTIYF
>-|-|TRBJ2-2|TRBV11-3
TGTGCCAGCAGCTTAGATCAGGACACGAACACCGGGGAGCTGTTTTTT
CASSLDQDTNTGELFF
>TRBD1|-|TRBJ2-3|TRBV5-6
TGTGCCAGCAGCGGGGGACAGGGGACAGATACGCAGTATTTT
CASSGGQGTDTQYF
>TRBD2|few|TRBJ2-5|TRBV3-1
TGTGCCAGCAGCCTACGCTCGGGGGGTGAGACCCAGTACTTC
CASSLRSGGETQYF
>TRBD1|-|TRBJ2-7|TRBV15
TGTGCCACCAGCAGAGTTCGCCTGAAAGGGGGCATCGAGCAGTACTTC
CATSRVRLKGGIEQYF
>-|few|TRBJ2-7|TRBV5-1
TGCGCCAGCAGCTTTGGCAGGAGCTCCTACGAGCAGTACTTC
CASSFGRSSYEQYF
>-|-|TRBJ2-3|TRBV15
TGTGCCACCAGCAGAGATCACCGGGGGCCGGGCACAGATACGCAGTATTTT
CATSRDHRGPGTDTQYF
>-|-|TRBJ2-1|TRBV20-1
TGCAGTGCTGGACGCCGTGCAACACGGCAAGAGCAGTTCTTC
CSAGRRATRQEQFF
>-|-|TRBJ1-2|TRBV14
TGTGCCAGCAGCCAAGATCCAGGGTCTAATGGCTACACCTTC
CASSQDPGSNGYTF
>-|few|TRBJ1-2|TRBV29-1
TGCAGCGTTGACGACGGAAACTATGGCTACACCTTC
CSVDDGNYGYTF
>TRBD2|-|TRBJ2-3|TRBV20-1
TGCAGTGCTATAGCACCGGGACTAGCGGGGGCGAGCACAGATACGCAGTATTTT
CSAIAPGLAGASTDTQYF
>TRBD1|-|TRBJ2-5|TRBV5-1
TGCGCCAGCAGCGAAGGGACAGTACAAGAGACCCAGTACTTC
CASSEGTVQETQYF
>-|-|TRBJ1-5|TRBV29-1
TGCAGCGCACGATCGGGCCTCAATCAGCCCCAGCATTTT
CSARSGLNQPQHF
>TRBD1|-|TRBJ2-5|TRBV15
TGTGCCACCAGCGGTGAAGACAGGGCCCAAGAGACCCAGTACTTC
CATSGEDRAQETQYF
>TRBD1|medium-sized|TRBJ2-2|TRBV20-1
TGCAGTGCTAGAGTGTTCGGGAACAGGGGTAATACCGGGGAGCTGTTTTTT
CSARVFGNRGNTGELFF
>-|-|TRBJ1-1|TRBV12-3/TRBV12-4
TGTGCCAGCAGTTTAGGGGGAACGGGGAAGTCCCCTCGAGCTTTCTTT
CASSLGGTGKSPRAFF
>-|large|TRBJ2-3|TRBV5-1
TGCGCCAGCAGAGTAGCCGACCGGGATACGCAGTATTTT
CASRVADRDTQYF